This passage covers 9 T cell receptor beta chains from one sample sequenced in a study of spatial heterogeneity in lung cancer. Findings of the study overall: Intratumoral expanded alpha and beta TCR counts were found to track tumor mutation counts.

TCRdb called the 5' RACE reads again in MiXCR, with one record for every CDR3 protein. Of 20,000 to 25,000 distinct CDR3 sequences in the sample, roughly 15% were seen once. Time point given: sample taken at primary tumor resection. These receptors lack a known antigen. The input for sequencing was lung tumor tissue, taken at surgery. All receptors derive from a female donor with early-stage non-small cell lung cancer.

This clonotype came up a few times. CDR3 residues: CASRLAGGYEQYF. For the CDR3, the DNA is TGTGCCAGCCGTTTAGCGGGAGGTTACGAGCAGTACTTC. V gene TRBV6-2 or TRBV6-3 combines with J gene TRBJ2-7; 10 positions match TRBD2. V shed 8 bases, J shed 4 bases, and the junction held 5 bases outside the gene matches. This CDR3 contains 13 residues. Germline V lookup: CDR1 MNHEY, CDR2 SVGEGT.

V gene TRBV12-3 or TRBV12-4 combines with J gene TRBJ2-7; TRBD1 matches 9 bases. This CDR3 is 15 amino acids long. The V segment lost 6 bases and the J segment 12 bases; nucleotides outside the gene matches: 18. The CDR3 DNA reads TGTGCCAGCAGCTCTGGGGGGGGACAGGGTAAGGATGTGTACTTC. Amino acid sequence: CASSSGGGQGKDVYF.

This clonotype was detected a few times. The V call is TRBV28, the J call TRBJ2-1; TRBD1 is a possible D gene (6 bases). The CDR3 extends over 14 amino acids. V lost 3 bases and J lost 5, with 11 bases in between. CDR1 and CDR2 from the germline V gene are MDHEN and SYDVKM. The CDR3 DNA sequence: TGTGCCAGCAGTTTTGGGACACCGAACAATGAGCAGTTCTTC. Translation: CASSFGTPNNEQFF.

There are a few counts of this clonotype. The CDR3 DNA is TGCGCCAGCAGACCGAACCGGGACAGGCTAATAAATACGCAGTATTTT. This translates into CASRPNRDRLINTQYF. The rearrangement uses TRBV5-1 and TRBJ2-3; 8 bases are shared with TRBD1. Trimming at V came to 5 bases and at J to 7 bases, leaving 15 bases not matched to a gene. This CDR3 has 16 amino acids. Germline V gene sequence: CDR1 SGHRS, CDR2 YFSETQ.

This clonotype was detected only a few times. The chain recombines TRBV5-1 with TRBJ2-5; 9 positions match TRBD2. This CDR3 has 13 amino acids. V dropped 7 bases and J dropped 2; count of bases not matched to a gene: 3. Germline values: CDR1 SGHRS, CDR2 YFSETQ. The CDR3 DNA reads as TGCGCCAGCCGACTAGCGGATCAAGAGACCCAGTACTTC. Its translation: CASRLADQETQYF.

This clonotype occurred many times. The rearrangement joins TRBV6-2 or TRBV6-3 to TRBJ2-7, with 10 bases aligning to TRBD2. This CDR3 contains 14 residues. V was clipped by 2 bases and J by 6 bases; unmatched bases: 4. Germline V gene data show CDR1 as MNHEY and CDR2 as SVGEGT. Here the CDR3 reads CASSYSLAGAEQYF. In nucleotides, the CDR3 is TGTGCCAGCAGTTACAGCCTAGCGGGGGCCGAGCAGTACTTC.

This clonotype was seen repeatedly, ten times or more. The V call is TRBV7-9, the J call TRBJ2-7; 10 bases align to TRBD1. V shed 4 bases and J 2 bases; nucleotides not matched to a gene: 2. This CDR3 contains 14 residues. Germline loops: CDR1 SEHNR, CDR2 FQNEAQ (reference sequence). The CDR3 DNA sequence: TGTGCCAGCAGCTGGGACAGGGGCGCCTACGAGCAGTACTTC. Translation: CASSWDRGAYEQYF.

The chain employs TRBV12-3 or TRBV12-4 and TRBJ2-2; D is undetermined. The CDR3 extends over 13 amino acids. V lost 3 bases, J lost 3 bases, and 5 bases lay in between. The CDR3 loop is CASSFVHTGELFF. CDR3 coding DNA: TGTGCCAGCAGTTTCGTCCACACCGGGGAGCTGTTTTTT.

As to this clonotype: A read error may explain this, as a much larger clone is one base away. DNA for the CDR3: TGCGCCAGCAGCTTGGGAGCCAAGTGGGTGGGTGAGCAGTTCTTC. Its protein is CASSLGAKWVGEQFF. The V call is TRBV5-1, the J call TRBJ2-1; D remains ambiguous. Germline-derived CDR1 and CDR2 are SGHRS and YFSETQ. This CDR3 has 15 amino acids. Trimming pared 0 bases from V and 9 bases from J, leaving 16 bases between. The entire variable domain, with the rest obtained from reference TRBV5-1 and TRBJ2-1, is as follows: KAGVTQTPRYLIKTRGQQVTLSCSPISGHRSVSWYQQTPGQGLQFLFEYFSETQRNKGNFPGRFSGRQFSNSRSEMNVSTLELGDSALYLCASSLGAKWVGEQFFGPGTRLTVL.